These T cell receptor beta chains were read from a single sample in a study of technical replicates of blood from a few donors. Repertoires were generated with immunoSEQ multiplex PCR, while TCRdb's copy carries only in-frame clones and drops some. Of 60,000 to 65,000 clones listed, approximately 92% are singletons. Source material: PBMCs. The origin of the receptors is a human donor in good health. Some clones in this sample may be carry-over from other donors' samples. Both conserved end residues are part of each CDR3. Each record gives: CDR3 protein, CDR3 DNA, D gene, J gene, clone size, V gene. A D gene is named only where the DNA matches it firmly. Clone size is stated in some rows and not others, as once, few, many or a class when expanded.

CASSRTGDFYEQYF	TGCGCCAGCAGCCGGACAGGGGATTTCTACGAGCAGTACTTC	TRBD1	TRBJ2-7	NA	TRBV4-1
CASSSTRTSGTSTDTQYF	TGTGCCAGCAGCTCGACCAGGACTAGCGGAACTAGCACAGATACGCAGTATTTT	TRBD2	TRBJ2-3	NA	TRBV7-9
CASSSRTSGRADTQYF	TGTGCCAGCAGCTCCCGGACTAGCGGGAGGGCAGATACGCAGTATTTT	TRBD2	TRBJ2-3	NA	TRBV11-2
CASSRRQGDGYTF	TGTGCCAGCAGTCGCCGACAGGGGGATGGCTACACCTTC	TRBD1	TRBJ1-2	once	TRBV5-4
CASTSGEELFF	TGTGCCAGCACCTCAGGGGAAGAGCTGTTTTTT	NA	TRBJ2-2	NA	TRBV5-4
CASSSSSGWGTQYF	TGTGCCAGCAGCTCCTCGTCGGGGTGGGGGACCCAGTACTTC	NA	TRBJ2-5	NA	TRBV5-4
CASSLRGKAGELFF	TGTGCCAGCAGCTTGAGGGGAAAGGCCGGGGAGCTGTTTTTT	NA	TRBJ2-2	NA	TRBV5-4
CASSLGYRGETQYF	TGTGCCAGCAGCTTAGGCTACAGGGGGGAGACCCAGTACTTC	TRBD1	TRBJ2-5	NA	TRBV7-6
CASSLQADRNQPQHF	TGTGCCAGCAGTTTACAAGCCGATCGGAATCAGCCCCAGCATTTT	NA	TRBJ1-5	NA	TRBV7-6
CASSSGTESTDTQYF	TGTGCCAGCAGCAGCGGGACTGAGAGCACAGATACGCAGTATTTT	NA	TRBJ2-3	NA	TRBV21-1
CASSLLRGDNEQFF	TGTGCCAGCAGCTTACTACGCGGCGACAATGAGCAGTTCTTC	NA	TRBJ2-1	NA	TRBV11-2
CSASSGRLNEQFF	TGCAGCGCCTCTAGCGGGAGGCTCAATGAGCAGTTCTTC	TRBD2	TRBJ2-1	NA	TRBV29-1
CASSLGQGSYEQYF	TGCGCCAGCAGCTTGGGACAGGGTTCCTACGAGCAGTACTTC	TRBD1	TRBJ2-7	NA	TRBV5-1
CASSLSSGGSSYEQYF	TGTGCCAGCAGCTTAAGTAGCGGGGGGTCCTCCTACGAGCAGTACTTC	TRBD2	TRBJ2-7	NA	TRBV7-6
CASSGTGSYEQYF	TGTGCCAGCAGCGGGACAGGGTCCTACGAGCAGTACTTC	TRBD1	TRBJ2-7	NA	TRBV7-9
CASSTPGPQFF	TGTGCCAGCAGCACCCCGGGTCCGCAGTTCTTC	NA	TRBJ2-1	NA	TRBV9
CASSVYRNTEAFF	TGTGCCAGCAGTGTTTACAGGAACACTGAAGCTTTCTTT	NA	TRBJ1-1	NA	TRBV6-4
CASSYSGTGDTYEQYF	TGTGCCAGCAGTTACTCCGGGACAGGGGATACCTACGAGCAGTACTTC	TRBD1	TRBJ2-7	NA	TRBV6-5
CASSLRGGTDTQYF	TGTGCCAGCAGCTTGCGCGGGGGCACAGATACGCAGTATTTT	NA	TRBJ2-3	once	TRBV5-6
CASSPQAGVEETQYF	TGCGCCAGCAGTCCTCAAGCGGGAGTGGAGGAGACCCAGTACTTC	TRBD2	TRBJ2-5	NA	TRBV5-1
CASSLAGRYNEQFF	TGCGCCAGCAGCCTAGCGGGCCGCTACAATGAGCAGTTCTTC	TRBD2	TRBJ2-1	NA	TRBV5-1
CASSPRFTGGTGELFF	TGTGCCAGCAGCCCCCGTTTTACAGGGGGTACCGGGGAGCTGTTTTTT	TRBD1	TRBJ2-2	NA	TRBV7-9
CASSFSGSYEQYF	TGTGCCAGCAGCTTTAGCGGGAGTTACGAGCAGTACTTC	TRBD2	TRBJ2-7	NA	TRBV7-2
CASSAQGVMNTEAFF	TGTGCCAGCAGTGCACAGGGGGTTATGAACACTGAAGCTTTCTTT	TRBD1	TRBJ1-1	NA	TRBV25-1
CASSTHRDRTYEQYF	TGTGCCAGCAGTACCCACCGGGACAGGACCTACGAGCAGTACTTC	TRBD1	TRBJ2-7	NA	TRBV11-2
CASSRNSGRGAGELFF	TGCGCCAGCAGCCGCAATAGCGGGAGAGGCGCCGGGGAGCTGTTTTTT	TRBD2	TRBJ2-2	NA	TRBV5-1
CASEFGTEAFF	TGTGCCAGTGAGTTTGGCACTGAAGCTTTCTTT	NA	TRBJ1-1	NA	TRBV6-6
CASSEGGYSSYLGNEQFF	TGTGCCAGTAGTGAAGGGGGCTACTCGAGCTATTTGGGCAATGAGCAGTTCTTC	TRBD1	TRBJ2-1	few	TRBV19
CASNKEGLYEQYF	TGTGCCAGCAACAAGGAGGGCCTGTACGAGCAGTACTTC	NA	TRBJ2-7	NA	TRBV9